Shown below are 10 T cell receptor beta chains from a single sample sequenced in a study of shared clonotypes between healthy human individuals. Repertoires were generated with immunoSEQ multiplex PCR, while TCRdb's copy carries only in-frame clones and drops some. The sample shows fewer than 650,000 clones, 76% of them seen only once. Sequenced material: PBMCs. The receptors derive from a woman in her thirties or forties in good health. Some clones in this sample may be carry-over from other donors' samples.

Of note for this clone: Other DNA sequences in this sample translate to the same CDR3. The chain has TRBV5-4 and TRBJ1-1; 9 nucleotides match TRBD1. The CDR3 runs 14 residues. With V trimmed by 3 bases and J by 3 bases, 3 bases remained unmatched. CDR1 and CDR2 (germline): SGHNT, YYREEE (reference sequence). Here the CDR3 reads CASSWGQGDTEAFF. The CDR3 DNA sequence: TGTGCCAGCAGCTGGGGACAGGGTGACACTGAAGCTTTCTTT.

V gene TRBV6-5 combines with J gene TRBJ1-5, with 7 bases aligning to TRBD1. V shed 5 bases and J 6 bases; nucleotides not matched to a gene: 4. CDR3 length: 13 amino acids. CDR1 MNHEY and CDR2 SVGAGI come from the germline V gene. CDR3 sequence reads: CASSTGAGQPQHF. The DNA for the CDR3 is TGTGCCAGCAGTACAGGGGCGGGTCAGCCCCAGCATTTT.

This clone turned up a few times. A much larger clonotype is one base distant, so this may be a read error. The chain joins TRBV11-3 to TRBJ2-3; D is undetermined. Germline CDR1 and CDR2: SGHNT and YENEEA. The V end was cut by 1 base, the J end by 2 bases, with 4 bases between. The CDR3 runs 13 residues. CDR3 amino acids: CASSLGITDTQYF. CDR3 in DNA: TGTGCCAGCAGCTTAGGGATCACAGATACGCAGTATTTT.

V usage is TRBV4-1 and J usage is TRBJ1-5; a weak D match, TRBD1 (6 bases). V was shortened by 2 bases and J by 6 bases, with 11 bases between the two germline ends. The CDR3 is 14 amino acids. Germline CDR1 reads MGHRA; CDR2 reads YSYEKL. CDR3 loop: CASSQTQGFQPQHF. The DNA for the CDR3 is TGCGCCAGCAGCCAAACACAGGGTTTTCAGCCCCAGCATTTT.

This clone was seen once. The V gene is TRBV27, the J gene TRBJ2-7; 7 bases are a match to TRBD1. Losses at the gene ends were 5 bases for V and 5 bases for J; bases not matched to a gene: 6. Germline CDR1 and CDR2: MNHEY and SMNVEV (reference sequence). The CDR3 runs to 13 residues. CDR3 sequence (DNA): TGTGCCAGCAGTCAACAGACAGGGAACGAGCAGTACTTC. Protein product: CASSQQTGNEQYF.

The rearrangement uses TRBV13 and TRBJ2-2; 9 nucleotides agree with TRBD2. CDR3 length: 15 residues. Germline CDR1 PRHDT, CDR2 FYEKMQ (reference sequence). The V segment lost 5 bases and the J segment 5 bases; nucleotides outside the gene matches: 6. DNA for the CDR3: TGTGCCAGCAGCCTGGGAGCGGGAGGTACCGGGGAGCTGTTTTTT. This encodes CASSLGAGGTGELFF.

The V call is TRBV7-7, the J call TRBJ2-5; 13 bases agree with TRBD2. The V segment lost 5 bases and the J segment 1 base; nucleotides outside the gene matches: 7. Per germline, CDR1 SSHAT and CDR2 FNYEAQ (reference sequence). The CDR3 has 17 amino acids. CDR3 nucleotide sequence: TGTGCCAGCAGCCCGGGACTAGCGGGACCCTTCCAAGAGACCCAGTACTTC. Its protein is CASSPGLAGPFQETQYF.

This clone turned up a few times. The V call is TRBV6-6, the J call TRBJ2-2; 7 nucleotides agree with TRBD2. There are 14 residues in the CDR3. Germline-derived CDR1 and CDR2 are MNHNY and SVGAGI (reference sequence). The V and J ends lost 2 bases and 7 bases, in that order; junction bases with no gene match: 4. Written as DNA, the CDR3 is TGTGCCAGCAGTTACGGGCGGGGGATCGGGGAGCTGTTTTTT. Amino acid sequence: CASSYGRGIGELFF.

As to this clone: Within the sample, other DNA sequences also encode this same CDR3. The chain couples TRBV4-3 to TRBJ1-1; D gene ambiguous. The germline V gene has CDR1 LGHNA and CDR2 YSLEER. This CDR3 is 13 amino acids long. The V end lost 1 base, the J end lost 0 bases, and 3 bases lay between the germline ends. In DNA, the CDR3 is TGCGCCAGCAGCCAAGGCGTGAACACTGAAGCTTTCTTT. Translating gives CASSQGVNTEAFF.

The gene calls are TRBV9 and TRBJ2-3; 7 nucleotides align to TRBD2. Germline-derived CDR1 and CDR2 are SGDLS and YYNGEE. CDR3 length: 17 amino acids. V trimming: 3 bases; J trimming: 0 bases; junction bases outside the gene matches: 10. The CDR3 region has the DNA TGTGCCAGCAGCGCCACTGCGTCTAGCGGCAGCACAGATACGCAGTATTTT. It translates to CASSATASSGSTDTQYF.